The subject of this entry is one T cell receptor beta chain. What it binds is not known. The source of the sample is a study of regulatory T cells. Primers: 52 TRBV forward and 13 TRBJ reverse. Sequencing used immunoSEQ multiplex PCR; TCRdb keeps in-frame clones, though not all of them. Of about 29,000 clones listed, 85% to 95% are singletons. Notes on the study in general: In CD3G-deficient patients, conventional CD4+ T cells were enriched for hydrophobic CDR3 residues at positions 6 and 7. Regulatory T cells showed the strongest V-J pair restriction and V/J gene skewing among patient repertoires.

Deletions cut 4 bases from V and 9 bases from J, with 10 bases between. This CDR3 contains 13 residues. The germline V gene has CDR1 LGHNT and CDR2 FRNRAP. CD4+ T cells were divided by sorting: CD25-high CD127-low Tregs, CD25-low CD127-high conventional cells. This TCR was sampled from a person aged 18 to 30 with CD3G deficiency. The genes are TRBV12-5 and TRBJ1-6; D is unclear. The sample comprised conventional CD4+ T cells sorted from blood. The CDR3 DNA is TGTGCTAGTGGTTCTGGATGGTCTTCACCCCTCCACTTT. Its translation is CASGSGWSSPLHF.